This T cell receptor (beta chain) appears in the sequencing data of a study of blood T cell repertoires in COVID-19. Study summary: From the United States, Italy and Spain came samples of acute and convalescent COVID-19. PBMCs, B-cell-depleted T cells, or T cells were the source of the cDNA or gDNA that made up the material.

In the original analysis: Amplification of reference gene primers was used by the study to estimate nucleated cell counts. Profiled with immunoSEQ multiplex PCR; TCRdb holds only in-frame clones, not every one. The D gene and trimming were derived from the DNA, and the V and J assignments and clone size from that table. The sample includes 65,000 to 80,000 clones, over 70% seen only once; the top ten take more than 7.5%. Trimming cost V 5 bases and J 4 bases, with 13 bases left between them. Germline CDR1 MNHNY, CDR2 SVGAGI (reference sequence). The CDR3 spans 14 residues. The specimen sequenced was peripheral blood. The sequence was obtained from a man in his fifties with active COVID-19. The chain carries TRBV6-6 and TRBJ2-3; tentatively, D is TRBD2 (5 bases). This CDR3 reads CASSTGPGADTQYF. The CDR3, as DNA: TGTGCCAGCAGTACTGGACCCGGGGCAGATACGCAGTATTTT.